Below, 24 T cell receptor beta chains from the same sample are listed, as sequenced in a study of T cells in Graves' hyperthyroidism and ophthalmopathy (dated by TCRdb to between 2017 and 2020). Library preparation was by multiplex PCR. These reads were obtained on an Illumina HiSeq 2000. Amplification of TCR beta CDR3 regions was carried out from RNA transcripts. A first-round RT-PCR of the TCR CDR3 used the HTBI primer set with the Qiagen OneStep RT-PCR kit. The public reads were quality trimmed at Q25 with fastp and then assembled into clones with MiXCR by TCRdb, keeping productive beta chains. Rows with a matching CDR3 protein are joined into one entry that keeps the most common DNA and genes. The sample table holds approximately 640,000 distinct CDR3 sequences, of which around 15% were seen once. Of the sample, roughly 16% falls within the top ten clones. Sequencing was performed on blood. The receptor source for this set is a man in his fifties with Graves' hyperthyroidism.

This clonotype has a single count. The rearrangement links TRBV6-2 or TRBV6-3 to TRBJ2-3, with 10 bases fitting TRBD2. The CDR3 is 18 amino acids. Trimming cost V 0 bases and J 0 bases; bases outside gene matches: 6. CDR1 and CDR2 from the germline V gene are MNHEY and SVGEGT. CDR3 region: CASSYSRGLAPSTDTQYF. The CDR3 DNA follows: TGTGCCAGCAGTTACTCCCGGGGACTAGCGCCTAGCACAGATACGCAGTATTTT.

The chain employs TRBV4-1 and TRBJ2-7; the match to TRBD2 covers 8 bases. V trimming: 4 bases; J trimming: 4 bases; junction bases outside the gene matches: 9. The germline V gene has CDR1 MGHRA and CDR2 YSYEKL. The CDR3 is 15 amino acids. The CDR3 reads CASSPSAGGIYEQYF. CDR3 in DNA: TGCGCCAGCAGCCCCTCGGCGGGAGGTATTTACGAGCAGTACTTC.

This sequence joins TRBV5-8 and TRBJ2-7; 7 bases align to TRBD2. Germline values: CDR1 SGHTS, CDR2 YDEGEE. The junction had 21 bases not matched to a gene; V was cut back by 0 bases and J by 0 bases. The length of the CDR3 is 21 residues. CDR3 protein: CASSLAVGFGESGAFSYEQYF. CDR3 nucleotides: TGTGCCAGCAGCTTGGCCGTGGGATTCGGGGAAAGCGGGGCCTTCTCCTACGAGCAGTACTTC.

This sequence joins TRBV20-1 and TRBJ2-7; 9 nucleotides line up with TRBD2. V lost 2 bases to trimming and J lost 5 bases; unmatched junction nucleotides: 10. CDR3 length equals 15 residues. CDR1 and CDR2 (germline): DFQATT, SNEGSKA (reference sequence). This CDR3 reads CSARKSGRHNNEQYF. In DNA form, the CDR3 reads TGCAGTGCTAGAAAAAGCGGGAGGCATAATAACGAGCAGTACTTC.

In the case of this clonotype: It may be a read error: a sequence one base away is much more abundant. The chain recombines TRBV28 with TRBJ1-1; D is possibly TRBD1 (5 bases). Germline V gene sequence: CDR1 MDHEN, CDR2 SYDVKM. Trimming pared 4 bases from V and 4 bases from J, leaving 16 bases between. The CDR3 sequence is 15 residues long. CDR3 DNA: TGTGCCAGCAGTTCATCTGGGGCGATGAGCACTGAAGCTTTCTTT. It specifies CASSSSGAMSTEAFF.

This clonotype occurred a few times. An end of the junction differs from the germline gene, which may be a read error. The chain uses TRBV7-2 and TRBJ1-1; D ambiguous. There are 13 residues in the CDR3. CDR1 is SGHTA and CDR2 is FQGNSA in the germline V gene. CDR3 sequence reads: CASSLGRNTKAFF. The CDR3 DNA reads TGTGCCAGCAGCTTAGGCAGGAACACTAAAGCTTTCTTT.

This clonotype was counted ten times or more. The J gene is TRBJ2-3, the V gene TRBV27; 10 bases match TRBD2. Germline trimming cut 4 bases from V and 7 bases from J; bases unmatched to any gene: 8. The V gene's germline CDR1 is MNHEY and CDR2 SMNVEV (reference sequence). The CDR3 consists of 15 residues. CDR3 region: CASSSQREGLHTQYF. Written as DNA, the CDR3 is TGTGCCAGCAGTTCGCAGCGGGAGGGCCTCCATACGCAGTATTTT.

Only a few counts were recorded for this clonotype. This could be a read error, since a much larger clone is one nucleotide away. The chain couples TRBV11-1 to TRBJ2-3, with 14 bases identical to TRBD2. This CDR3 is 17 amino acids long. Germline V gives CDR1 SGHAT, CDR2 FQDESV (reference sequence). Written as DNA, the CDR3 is TGTGTCAGCAGCTCAGCGGTGGGACTAGCGGGAGCGGATACGCAGTATTTT. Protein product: CVSSSAVGLAGADTQYF.

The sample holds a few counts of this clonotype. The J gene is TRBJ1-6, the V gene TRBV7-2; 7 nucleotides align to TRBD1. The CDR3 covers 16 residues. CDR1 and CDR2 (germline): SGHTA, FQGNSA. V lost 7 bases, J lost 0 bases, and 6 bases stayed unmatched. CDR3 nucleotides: TGTGCCAGCAACAGGGGCGGCAGCTCCTATAATTCACCCCTCCACTTT. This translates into CASNRGGSSYNSPLHF.

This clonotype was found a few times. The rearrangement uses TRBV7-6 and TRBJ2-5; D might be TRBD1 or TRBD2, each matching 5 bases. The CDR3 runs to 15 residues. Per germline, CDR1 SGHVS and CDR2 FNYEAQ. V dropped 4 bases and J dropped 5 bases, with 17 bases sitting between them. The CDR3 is CASSYAGTLGETQYF. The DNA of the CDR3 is TGTGCCAGCAGCTACGCCGGGACCCTAGGGGAGACCCAGTACTTC.

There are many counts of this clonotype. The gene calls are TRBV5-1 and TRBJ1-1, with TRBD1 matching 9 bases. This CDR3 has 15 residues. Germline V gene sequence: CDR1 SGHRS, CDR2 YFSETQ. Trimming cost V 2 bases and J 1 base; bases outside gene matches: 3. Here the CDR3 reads CASSLQTGGNTEAFF. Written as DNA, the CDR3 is TGCGCCAGCAGCTTACAGACAGGGGGGAACACTGAAGCTTTCTTT.

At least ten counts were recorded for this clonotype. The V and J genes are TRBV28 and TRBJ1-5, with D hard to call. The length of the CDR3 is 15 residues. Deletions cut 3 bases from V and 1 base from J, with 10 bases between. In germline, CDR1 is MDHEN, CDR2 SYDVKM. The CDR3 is CASSLQVISNQPQHF. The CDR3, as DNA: TGTGCCAGCAGTTTGCAGGTGATAAGCAATCAGCCCCAGCATTTT.

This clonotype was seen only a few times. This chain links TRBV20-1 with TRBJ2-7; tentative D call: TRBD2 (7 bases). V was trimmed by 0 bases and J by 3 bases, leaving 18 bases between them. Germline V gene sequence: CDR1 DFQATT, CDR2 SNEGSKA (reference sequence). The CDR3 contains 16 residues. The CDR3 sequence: CSARDRQGGGLYEQYF. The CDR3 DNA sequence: TGCAGTGCTAGAGATCGTCAAGGGGGGGGTCTCTACGAGCAGTACTTC.

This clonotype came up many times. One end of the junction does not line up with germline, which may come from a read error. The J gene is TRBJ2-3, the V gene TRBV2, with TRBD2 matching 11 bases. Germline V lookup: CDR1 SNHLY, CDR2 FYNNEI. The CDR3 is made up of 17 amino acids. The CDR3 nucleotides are TGTGCCAGCACTGAACTGGGACTAGCGGACTTCACAGATACGCAGTATTTT. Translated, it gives CASTELGLADFTDTQYF.

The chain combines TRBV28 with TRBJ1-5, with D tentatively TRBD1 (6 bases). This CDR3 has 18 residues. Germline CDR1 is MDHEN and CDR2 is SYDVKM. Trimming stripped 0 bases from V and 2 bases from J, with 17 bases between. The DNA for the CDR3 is TGTGCCAGCAGTTTATGGTTGGTCAGGGGAGGTGGCAATCAGCCCCAGCATTTT. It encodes CASSLWLVRGGGNQPQHF.

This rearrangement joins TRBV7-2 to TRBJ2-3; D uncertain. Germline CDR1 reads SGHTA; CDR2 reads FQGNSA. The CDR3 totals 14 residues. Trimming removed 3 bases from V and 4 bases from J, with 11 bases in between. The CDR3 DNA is TGTGCCAGCAGCTTGGACCTAACAGCAGATACGCAGTATTTT. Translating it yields CASSLDLTADTQYF.

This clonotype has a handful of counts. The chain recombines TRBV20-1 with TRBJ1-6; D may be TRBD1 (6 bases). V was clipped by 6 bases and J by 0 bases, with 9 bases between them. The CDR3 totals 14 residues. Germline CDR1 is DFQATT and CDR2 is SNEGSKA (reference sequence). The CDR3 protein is CSARDNSYNSPLHF. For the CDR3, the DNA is TGCAGTGCACGGGACAACTCCTATAATTCACCCCTCCACTTT.

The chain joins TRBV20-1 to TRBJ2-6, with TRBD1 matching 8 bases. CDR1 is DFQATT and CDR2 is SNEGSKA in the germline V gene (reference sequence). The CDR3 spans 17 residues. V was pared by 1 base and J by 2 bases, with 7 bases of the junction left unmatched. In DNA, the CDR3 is TGCAGTGCTAGAGTCGGACAGGGAACCCCTGGGGCCAACGTCCTGACTTTC. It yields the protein CSARVGQGTPGANVLTF.

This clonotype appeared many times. DNA for the CDR3: TGTGCCAGCAACACCTTCGGCGCGTCTTACGAGCAGTACTTC. Amino acids: CASNTFGASYEQYF. V gene TRBV27 combines with J gene TRBJ2-7; D gene unclear. The CDR3 is 14 amino acids. With 7 bases removed from V and 4 bases from J, the gap between germline ends came to 17 bases. CDR1 is MNHEY and CDR2 is SMNVEV in the germline V gene (reference sequence).

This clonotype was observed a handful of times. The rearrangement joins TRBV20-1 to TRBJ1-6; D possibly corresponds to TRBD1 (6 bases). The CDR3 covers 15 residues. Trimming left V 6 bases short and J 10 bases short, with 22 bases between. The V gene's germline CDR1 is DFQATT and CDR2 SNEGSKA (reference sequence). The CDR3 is CSADGGARSGSPLHF. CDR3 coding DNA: TGCAGTGCAGACGGGGGGGCCCGTTCAGGATCACCCCTCCACTTT.

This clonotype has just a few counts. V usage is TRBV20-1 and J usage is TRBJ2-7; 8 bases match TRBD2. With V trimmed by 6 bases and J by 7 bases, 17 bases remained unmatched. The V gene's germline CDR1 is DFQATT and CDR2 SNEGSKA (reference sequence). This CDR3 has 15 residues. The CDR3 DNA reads TGCAGTGCCTCCAGTTGGACCGGGAGGGCCAGTGAGCAGTACTTC. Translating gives CSASSWTGRASEQYF.

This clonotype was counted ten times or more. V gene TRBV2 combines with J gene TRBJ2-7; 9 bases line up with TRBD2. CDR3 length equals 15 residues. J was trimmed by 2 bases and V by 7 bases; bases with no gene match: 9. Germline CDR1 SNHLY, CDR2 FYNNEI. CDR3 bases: TGTGCCAGCAAGGCGGGAGGGGGCTTAGCCTACGAGCAGTACTTC. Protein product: CASKAGGGLAYEQYF.

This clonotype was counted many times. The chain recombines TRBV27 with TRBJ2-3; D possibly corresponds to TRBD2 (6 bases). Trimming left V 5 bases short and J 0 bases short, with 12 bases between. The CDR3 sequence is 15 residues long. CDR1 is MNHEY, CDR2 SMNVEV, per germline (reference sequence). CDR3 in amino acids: CASSRGTTSTDTQYF. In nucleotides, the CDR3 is TGTGCCAGCAGTCGGGGGACCACTAGCACAGATACGCAGTATTTT.

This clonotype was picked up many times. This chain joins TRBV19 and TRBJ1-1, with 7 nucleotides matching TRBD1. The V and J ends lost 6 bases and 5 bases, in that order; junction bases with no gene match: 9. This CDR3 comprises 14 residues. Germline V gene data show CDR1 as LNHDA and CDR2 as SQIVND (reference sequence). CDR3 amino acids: CASRTTGAITEAFF. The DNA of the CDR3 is TGTGCCAGTAGAACCACAGGGGCGATAACTGAAGCTTTCTTT.